The clone carrying this TCR beta chain has ten or more counts. Antigen specificity is unknown. These data originate in a study of T cells in Graves' hyperthyroidism and ophthalmopathy. It was RNA transcripts that yielded the amplified TCR beta CDR3 regions. HTBI primers drove first-round RT-PCR of the TCR CDR3. TCRdb re-derived calls from the multiplex PCR reads in MiXCR, one entry per CDR3 protein. This table has 450,000 to 650,000 distinct CDR3 sequences, more than 13% appearing once. Findings and limits, study-wide: In blood, most of the thyroid clonotypes expanded above 0.001 were also present.

The TCR was taken from a woman between 18 and 29 years old with Graves' ophthalmopathy. Sequenced input: blood.

DNA for the CDR3: TGTGCCAGCAGTTTATCCGGGAGGCGTTTCGGAGATACGCAGTATTTT. It is translated as CASSLSGRRFGDTQYF. The genes are TRBV28 and TRBJ2-3; 7 nucleotides align to TRBD2. Germline loops: CDR1 MDHEN, CDR2 SYDVKM. The CDR3 sequence is 16 residues long. V shed 1 base and J 5 bases; nucleotides not matched to a gene: 9.